This T cell receptor (beta chain) was captured in a study of blood T cell repertoires in COVID-19. Study summary: Samples representing acute and convalescent COVID-19 were sourced from the United States, Italy and Spain. Sources were T cells, B-cell-depleted T cells, or PBMCs; the material itself was cDNA or gDNA.

In the study's own analysis: Reference gene primer amplification gave nucleated cell count estimates. This table comes from immunoSEQ multiplex PCR, and its TCRdb copy is limited to in-frame clones, with some not included. That table gives V, J and clone size, and the DNA gave D and trimming. Counted here are about 280,000 clones, 86% occurring once; the ten biggest clones make up around 2.9%. Germline loops: CDR1 LNHDA, CDR2 SQIVND (reference sequence). The ends were cut back, 3 bases at V and 0 bases at J, with 15 bases in the middle. The CDR3 contains 17 residues. This sequence was found in a woman between 25 and 40 years old with active or convalescent COVID-19. Sequencing was carried out using peripheral blood. The chain carries TRBV19 and TRBJ2-1, with a weak D call TRBD2 (5 bases). The CDR3: CASSIGLPSSSYNEQFF. DNA for the CDR3: TGTGCCAGTAGTATTGGACTGCCGTCAAGCTCCTACAATGAGCAGTTCTTC.